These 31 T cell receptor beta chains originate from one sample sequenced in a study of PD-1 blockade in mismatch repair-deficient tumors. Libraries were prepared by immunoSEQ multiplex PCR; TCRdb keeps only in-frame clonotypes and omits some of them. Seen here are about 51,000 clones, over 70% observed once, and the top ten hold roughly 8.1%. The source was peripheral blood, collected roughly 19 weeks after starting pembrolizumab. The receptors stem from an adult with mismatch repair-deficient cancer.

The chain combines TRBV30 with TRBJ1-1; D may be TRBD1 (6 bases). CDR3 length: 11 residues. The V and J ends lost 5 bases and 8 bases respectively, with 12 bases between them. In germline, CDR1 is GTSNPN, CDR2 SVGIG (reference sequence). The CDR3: CAWSLRGEAFF. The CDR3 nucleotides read TGTGCCTGGTCCCTGAGGGGGGAAGCTTTCTTT.

The chain's CDR3 is CASSLGRTGVRYYEQYF. The CDR3 DNA sequence: TGTGCCAGCAGCTTGGGTCGGACAGGGGTACGTTACTACGAGCAGTACTTC. This chain links TRBV5-5 with TRBJ2-7; TRBD1 aligns across 9 bases. The germline V gene encodes CDR1 SGHKS and CDR2 YYEKEE (reference sequence). The CDR3 consists of 17 residues. Germline trimming cut 0 bases from V and 3 bases from J; bases unmatched to any gene: 10.

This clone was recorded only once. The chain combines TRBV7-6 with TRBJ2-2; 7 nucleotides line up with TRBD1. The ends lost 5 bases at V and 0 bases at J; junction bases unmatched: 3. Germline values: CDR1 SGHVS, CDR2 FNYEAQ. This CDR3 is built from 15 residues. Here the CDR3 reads CASSTGTANTGELFF. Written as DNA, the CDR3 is TGTGCCAGCAGCACCGGGACAGCGAACACCGGGGAGCTGTTTTTT.

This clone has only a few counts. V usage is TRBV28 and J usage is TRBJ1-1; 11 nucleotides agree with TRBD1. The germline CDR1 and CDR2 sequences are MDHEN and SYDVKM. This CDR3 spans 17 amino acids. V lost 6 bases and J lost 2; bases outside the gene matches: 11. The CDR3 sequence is CASRGDRGDRLNTEAFF. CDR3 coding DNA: TGTGCCAGCAGGGGGGACAGGGGGGACCGATTAAACACTGAAGCTTTCTTT.

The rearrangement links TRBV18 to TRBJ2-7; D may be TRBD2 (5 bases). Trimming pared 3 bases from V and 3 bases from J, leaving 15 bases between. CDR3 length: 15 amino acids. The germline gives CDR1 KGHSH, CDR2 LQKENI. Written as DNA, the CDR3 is TGTGCCAGCTCACCTTCCCCGGACTCGAACTACGAGCAGTACTTC. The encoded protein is CASSPSPDSNYEQYF.

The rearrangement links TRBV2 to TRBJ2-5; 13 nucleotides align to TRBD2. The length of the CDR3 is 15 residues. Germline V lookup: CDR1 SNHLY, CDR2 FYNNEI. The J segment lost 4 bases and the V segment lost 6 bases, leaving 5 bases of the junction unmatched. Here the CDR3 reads CASSGLAGERETQYF. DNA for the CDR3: TGTGCCAGCAGCGGACTAGCGGGAGAGAGAGAGACCCAGTACTTC.

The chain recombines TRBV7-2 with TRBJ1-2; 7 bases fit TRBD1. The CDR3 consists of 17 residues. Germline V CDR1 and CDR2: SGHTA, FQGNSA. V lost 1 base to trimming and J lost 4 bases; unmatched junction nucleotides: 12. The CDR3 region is CASSLGLAQGKVYGYTF. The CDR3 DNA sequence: TGTGCCAGCAGCTTAGGCTTGGCACAGGGGAAGGTCTATGGCTACACCTTC.

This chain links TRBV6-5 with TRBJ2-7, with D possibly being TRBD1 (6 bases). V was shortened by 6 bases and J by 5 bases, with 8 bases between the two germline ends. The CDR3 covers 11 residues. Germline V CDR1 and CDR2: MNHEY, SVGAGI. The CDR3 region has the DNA TGTGCCAGCAGAGGGGACAACGAGCAGTACTTC. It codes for CASRGDNEQYF.

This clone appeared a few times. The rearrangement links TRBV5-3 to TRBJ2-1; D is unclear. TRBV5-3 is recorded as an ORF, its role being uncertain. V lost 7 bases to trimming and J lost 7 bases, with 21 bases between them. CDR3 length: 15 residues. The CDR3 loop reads CARGYEAAMLNEQFF. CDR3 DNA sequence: TGTGCCAGAGGCTATGAGGCCGCTATGTTGAATGAGCAGTTCTTC.

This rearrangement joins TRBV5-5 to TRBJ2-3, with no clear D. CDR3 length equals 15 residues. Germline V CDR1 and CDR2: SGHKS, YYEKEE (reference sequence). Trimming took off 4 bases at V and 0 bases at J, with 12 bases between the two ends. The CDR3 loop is CASSRGLFSTDTQYF. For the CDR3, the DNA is TGTGCCAGCAGCCGTGGGCTATTTAGCACAGATACGCAGTATTTT.

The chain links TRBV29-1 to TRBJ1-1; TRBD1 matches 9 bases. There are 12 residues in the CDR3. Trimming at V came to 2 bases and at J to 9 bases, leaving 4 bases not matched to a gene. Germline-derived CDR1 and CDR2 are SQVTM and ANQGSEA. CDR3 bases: TGCAGCGTTGAAACAGGGGGCGAAAAAGCTTTCTTT. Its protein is CSVETGGEKAFF.

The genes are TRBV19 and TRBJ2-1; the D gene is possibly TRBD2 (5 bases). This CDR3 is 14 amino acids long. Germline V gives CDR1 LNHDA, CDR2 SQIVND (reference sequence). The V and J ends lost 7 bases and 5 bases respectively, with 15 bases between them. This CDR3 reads CASTVDVLDNEQFF. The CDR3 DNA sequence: TGTGCCAGTACTGTCGATGTACTAGACAATGAGCAGTTCTTC.

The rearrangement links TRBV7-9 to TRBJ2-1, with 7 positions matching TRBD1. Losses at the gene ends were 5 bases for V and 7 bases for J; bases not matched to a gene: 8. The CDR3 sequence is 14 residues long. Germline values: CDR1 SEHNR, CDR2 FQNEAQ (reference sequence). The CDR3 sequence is CASSRGGDLNEQFF. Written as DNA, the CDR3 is TGTGCCAGCAGCCGAGGGGGCGATTTAAATGAGCAGTTCTTC.

The CDR3 bases are TGTGCCAGCAGCTTAGAGCCAGGGAGAGGCTACACCTTC. Translating gives CASSLEPGRGYTF. V is TRBV7-8 and J is TRBJ1-2, with D perhaps matching TRBD1 (5 bases). The CDR3 has 13 residues. CDR1 and CDR2 from the germline V gene are SGHVS and FQNEAQ. Trimming took 1 base from V and 8 from J, leaving 11 bases between them.

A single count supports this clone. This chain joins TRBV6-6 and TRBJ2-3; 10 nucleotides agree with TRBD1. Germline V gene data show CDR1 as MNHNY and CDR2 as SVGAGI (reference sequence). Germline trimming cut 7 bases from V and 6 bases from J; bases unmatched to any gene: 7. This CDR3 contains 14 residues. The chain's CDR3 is CASNNRDRGDTQYF. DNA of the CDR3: TGTGCCAGCAATAACCGGGACAGGGGTGATACGCAGTATTTT.

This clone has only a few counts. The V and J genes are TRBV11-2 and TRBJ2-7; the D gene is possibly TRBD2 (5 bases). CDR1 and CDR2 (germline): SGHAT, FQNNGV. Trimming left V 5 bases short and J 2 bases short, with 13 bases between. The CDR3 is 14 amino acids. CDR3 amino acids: CASSPGIGPYEQYF. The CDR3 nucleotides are TGTGCCAGCAGCCCCGGGATAGGCCCCTACGAGCAGTACTTC.

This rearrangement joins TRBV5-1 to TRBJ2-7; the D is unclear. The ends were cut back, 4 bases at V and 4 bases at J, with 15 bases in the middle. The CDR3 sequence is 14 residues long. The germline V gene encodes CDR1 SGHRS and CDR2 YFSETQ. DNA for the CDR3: TGCGCCAGCAGCCTCCCATCGGTTGCTTACGAGCAGTACTTC. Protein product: CASSLPSVAYEQYF.

CDR3 nucleotide sequence: TGTGCCTGGAGTGAAAGGGTGGGGACTGAAGCTTTCTTT. It translates to CAWSERVGTEAFF. The chain joins TRBV30 to TRBJ1-1; D unresolved. Trimming cost V 1 base and J 5 bases, with 11 bases left between them. This CDR3 spans 13 amino acids. Germline CDR1 and CDR2: GTSNPN and SVGIG (reference sequence).

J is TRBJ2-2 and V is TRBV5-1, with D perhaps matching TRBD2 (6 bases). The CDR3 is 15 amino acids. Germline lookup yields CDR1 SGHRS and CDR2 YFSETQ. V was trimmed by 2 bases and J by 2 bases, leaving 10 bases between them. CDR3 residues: CASSLRDSNTGELFF. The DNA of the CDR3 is TGCGCCAGCAGCTTACGGGACTCTAACACCGGGGAGCTGTTTTTT.

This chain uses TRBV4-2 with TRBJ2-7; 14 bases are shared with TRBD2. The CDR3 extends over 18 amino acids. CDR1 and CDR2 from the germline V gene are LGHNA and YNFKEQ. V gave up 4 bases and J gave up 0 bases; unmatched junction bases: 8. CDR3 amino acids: CASSPGLAGVINSYEQYF. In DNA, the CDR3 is TGTGCCAGCAGCCCGGGACTAGCGGGAGTTATTAACTCCTACGAGCAGTACTTC.

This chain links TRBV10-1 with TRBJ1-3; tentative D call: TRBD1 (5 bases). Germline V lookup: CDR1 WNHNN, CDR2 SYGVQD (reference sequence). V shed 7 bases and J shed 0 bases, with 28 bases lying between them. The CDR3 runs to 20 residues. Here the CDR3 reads CASIRSTWWEGPSSGNTIYF. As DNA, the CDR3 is TGCGCCAGCATTAGGAGCACTTGGTGGGAGGGGCCTTCCTCTGGAAACACCATATATTTT.

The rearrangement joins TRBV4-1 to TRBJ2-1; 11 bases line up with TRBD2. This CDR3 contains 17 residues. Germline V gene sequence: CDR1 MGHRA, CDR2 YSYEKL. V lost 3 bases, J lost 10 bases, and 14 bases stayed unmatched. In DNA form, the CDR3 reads TGCGCCAGCAGCCACCAGCCTGGGACTAGCGGTTCCTTGGAGCAGTTCTTC. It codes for CASSHQPGTSGSLEQFF.

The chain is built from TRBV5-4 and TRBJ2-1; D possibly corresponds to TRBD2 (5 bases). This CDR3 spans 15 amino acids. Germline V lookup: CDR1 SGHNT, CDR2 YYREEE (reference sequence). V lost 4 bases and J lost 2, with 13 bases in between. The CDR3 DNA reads TGTGCCAGCAGCCCCGACTATTCGACCTACAATGAGCAGTTCTTC. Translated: CASSPDYSTYNEQFF.

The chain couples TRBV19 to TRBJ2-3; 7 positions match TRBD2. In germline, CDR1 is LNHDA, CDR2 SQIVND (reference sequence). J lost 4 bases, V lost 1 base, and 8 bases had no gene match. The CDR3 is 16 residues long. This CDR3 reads CASSIGAGVDADTQYF. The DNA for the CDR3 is TGTGCCAGTAGTATAGGTGCGGGAGTGGATGCAGATACGCAGTATTTT.

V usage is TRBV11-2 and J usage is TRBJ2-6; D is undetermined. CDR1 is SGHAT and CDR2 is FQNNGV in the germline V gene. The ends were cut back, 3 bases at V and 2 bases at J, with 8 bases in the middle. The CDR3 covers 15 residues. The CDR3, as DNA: TGTGCCAGCAGCTTTCAAGGTACTGGGGCCAACGTCCTGACTTTC. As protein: CASSFQGTGANVLTF. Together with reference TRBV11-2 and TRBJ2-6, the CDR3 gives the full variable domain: EAGVAQSPRYKIIEKRQSVAFWCNPISGHATLYWYQQILGQGPKLLIQFQNNGVVDDSQLPKDRFSAERLKGVDSTLKIQPAKLEDSAVYLCASSFQGTGANVLTFGAGSRLTVL.

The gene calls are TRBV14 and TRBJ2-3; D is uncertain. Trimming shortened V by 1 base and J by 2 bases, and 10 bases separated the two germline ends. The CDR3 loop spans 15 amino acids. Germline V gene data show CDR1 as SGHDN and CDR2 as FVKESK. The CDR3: CASSQARTATDTQYF. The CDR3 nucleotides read TGTGCCAGCAGCCAAGCTCGGACCGCCACAGATACGCAGTATTTT.

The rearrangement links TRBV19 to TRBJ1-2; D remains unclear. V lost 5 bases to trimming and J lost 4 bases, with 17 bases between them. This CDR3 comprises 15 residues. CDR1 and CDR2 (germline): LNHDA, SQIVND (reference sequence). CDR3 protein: CASSPYEHPIYGYTF. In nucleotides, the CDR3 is TGTGCCAGTAGTCCCTACGAGCATCCAATCTATGGCTACACCTTC.

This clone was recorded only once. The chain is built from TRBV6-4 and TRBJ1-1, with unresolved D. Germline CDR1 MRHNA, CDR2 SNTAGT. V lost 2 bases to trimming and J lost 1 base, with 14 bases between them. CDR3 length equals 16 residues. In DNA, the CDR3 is TGTGCCAGCAGTGACGGCTTGGGCCGGAAGAACACTGAAGCTTTCTTT. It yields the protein CASSDGLGRKNTEAFF.

The CDR3 here is CASSGDDRQGYTEKLFF. The CDR3 DNA reads as TGTGCCAGCAGCGGAGACGACCGACAGGGTTACACTGAAAAACTGTTTTTT. This rearrangement joins TRBV9 to TRBJ1-4; TRBD1 matches at 7 bases. The CDR3 loop spans 17 amino acids. The germline gives CDR1 SGDLS, CDR2 YYNGEE. With V trimmed by 3 bases and J by 7 bases, 15 bases remained unmatched. The whole variable domain, remainder taken from reference TRBV9 and TRBJ1-4, is DSGVTQTPKHLITATGQRVTLRCSPRSGDLSVYWYQQSLDQGLQFLIQYYNGEERAKGNILERFSAQQFPDLHSELNLSSLELGDSALYFCASSGDDRQGYTEKLFFGSGTQLSVL.

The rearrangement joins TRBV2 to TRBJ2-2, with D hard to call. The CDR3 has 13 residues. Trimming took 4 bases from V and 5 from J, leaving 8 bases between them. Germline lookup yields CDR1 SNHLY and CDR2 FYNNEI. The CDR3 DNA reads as TGTGCCAGCAGTGGGGCAGGAACCGGGGAGCTGTTTTTT. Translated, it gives CASSGAGTGELFF.

The CDR3 is CASSEEHQPSYTF. Here the CDR3 DNA reads TGTGCCAGCAGTGAAGAACACCAACCGAGCTACACCTTC. The chain is built from TRBV2 and TRBJ1-2; no reliable D call. CDR3 length: 13 amino acids. The V end was cut by 1 base, the J end by 9 bases, with 12 bases between. Germline CDR1 is SNHLY and CDR2 is FYNNEI.